The 10 T cell receptor beta chains given below trace back to one sample, sequenced in a study of blood T cell repertoires in COVID-19. The data were produced by immunoSEQ multiplex PCR, yet TCRdb's version contains in-frame clones alone and is incomplete. The data contain under 300,000 clones, roughly 84% of them singletons. Sequenced: peripheral blood. Receptor source: a woman aged 40 to 50 who had recovered from COVID-19.

V and J are TRBV19 and TRBJ1-1; D remains ambiguous. The CDR3 loop spans 13 amino acids. Germline V gene data show CDR1 as LNHDA and CDR2 as SQIVND (reference sequence). Deletions cut 7 bases from V and 4 bases from J, with 13 bases between. The chain's CDR3 is CASNREPSTEAFF. Here the CDR3 DNA reads TGTGCCAGTAATCGGGAACCAAGCACTGAAGCTTTCTTT.

J is TRBJ1-1 and V is TRBV5-6; TRBD1 matches 11 bases. The length of the CDR3 is 15 residues. V lost 4 bases to trimming and J lost 5 bases; unmatched junction nucleotides: 7. In germline, CDR1 is SGHDT, CDR2 YYEEEE. CDR3 sequence reads: CASSLDRGRITEAFF. As DNA, the CDR3 is TGTGCCAGCAGCCTGGACAGGGGGCGCATAACTGAAGCTTTCTTT.

The rearrangement links TRBV4-2 to TRBJ2-1; 13 bases fit TRBD2. V trimming: 0 bases; J trimming: 7 bases; junction bases outside the gene matches: 6. The CDR3 spans 17 residues. CDR1 is LGHNA, CDR2 YNFKEQ, per germline. CDR3 in amino acids: CASSQDQGTSGVNEQFF. The CDR3 region has the DNA TGTGCCAGCAGCCAAGATCAAGGGACTAGCGGGGTAAATGAGCAGTTCTTC.

The genes are TRBV3-1 (or the pseudogene TRBV3-2) and TRBJ1-2; the D is unclear. Germline V gene lookup returns CDR1 LGHDT and CDR2 YNNKEL (reference sequence). The CDR3 totals 15 residues. V was trimmed by 1 base and J by 0 bases, leaving 9 bases between them. CDR3 sequence: CASSQGSQANYGYTF. DNA of the CDR3: TGTGCCAGCAGCCAAGGGTCACAAGCTAACTATGGCTACACCTTC.

The J gene is TRBJ2-7, the V gene TRBV30, with D possibly being TRBD1 (6 bases). V lost 2 bases, J lost 4 bases, and 9 bases lay in between. Germline CDR1 reads GTSNPN; CDR2 reads SVGIG (reference sequence). CDR3 length: 12 amino acids. The CDR3: CAWSRTEYEQYF. The CDR3 DNA follows: TGTGCCTGGAGTCGGACAGAGTACGAGCAGTACTTC.

The table lists this clone with a few counts. The V and J genes are TRBV5-8 and TRBJ1-6; D is ambiguous. With 4 bases removed from V and 4 bases from J, the gap between germline ends came to 6 bases. CDR3 length: 13 amino acids. The germline gives CDR1 SGHTS, CDR2 YDEGEE. The CDR3 nucleotides read TGTGCCAGCAGCGTACAATATAATTCACCCCTCCACTTT. Residues: CASSVQYNSPLHF.

V and J are TRBV5-1 and TRBJ2-7, with 7 nucleotides matching TRBD1. Germline CDR1 and CDR2: SGHRS and YFSETQ. The V and J ends lost 4 bases and 2 bases, in that order; junction bases with no gene match: 15. This CDR3 comprises 17 residues. This chain's CDR3 is CASSPTHRTGQTYEQYF. The CDR3 DNA reads TGCGCCAGCAGCCCAACCCACAGGACAGGCCAGACCTACGAGCAGTACTTC.

This clone was recorded once. This chain connects TRBV7-2 to TRBJ1-2; weak D call: TRBD1 (5 bases). Germline V CDR1 and CDR2: SGHTA, FQGNSA. CDR3 length: 15 amino acids. Between the trimmed V and J ends, which lost 2 bases and 1 base, there was a span of 11 bases. The CDR3 DNA sequence: TGTGCCAGCAGCTTAACATTCAGGGATAACTATGGCTACACCTTC. This sequence encodes CASSLTFRDNYGYTF.

This sequence joins TRBV28 and TRBJ1-5, with TRBD1 as a possible D gene (6 bases). The germline CDR1 and CDR2 sequences are MDHEN and SYDVKM. The CDR3 loop spans 15 amino acids. Trimming took 2 bases from V and 1 from J, leaving 9 bases between them. The CDR3 DNA is TGTGCCAGCAGTTTAGCGGGGGCCAGCAATCAGCCCCAGCATTTT. Its protein is CASSLAGASNQPQHF.

The chain has TRBV3-1 (or the pseudogene TRBV3-2) and TRBJ1-2; D unclear. V gave up 3 bases and J gave up 4 bases, with 9 bases separating them. The CDR3 is 13 residues long. CDR1 and CDR2 (germline): LGHDT, YNNKEL (reference sequence). CDR3 sequence: CASSHGVVYGYTF. In DNA, the CDR3 is TGTGCCAGCAGCCACGGGGTAGTCTATGGCTACACCTTC.